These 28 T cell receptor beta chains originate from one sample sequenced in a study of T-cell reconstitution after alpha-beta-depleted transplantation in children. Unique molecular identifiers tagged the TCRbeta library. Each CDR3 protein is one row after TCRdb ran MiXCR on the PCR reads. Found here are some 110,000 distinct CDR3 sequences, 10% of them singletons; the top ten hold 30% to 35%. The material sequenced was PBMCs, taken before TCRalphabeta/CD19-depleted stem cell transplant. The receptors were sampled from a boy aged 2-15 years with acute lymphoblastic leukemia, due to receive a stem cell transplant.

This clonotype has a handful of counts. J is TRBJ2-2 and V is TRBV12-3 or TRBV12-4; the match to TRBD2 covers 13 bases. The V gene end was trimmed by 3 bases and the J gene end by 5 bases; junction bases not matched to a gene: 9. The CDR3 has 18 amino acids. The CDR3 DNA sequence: TGTGCCAGCAGTTTCGGACTAGCGGGAGCCCCGGGAACCGGGGAGCTGTTTTTT. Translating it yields CASSFGLAGAPGTGELFF.

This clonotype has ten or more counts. CDR3 nucleotide sequence: TGCGCCAGCAGCCCCGGGGGATGGGGCACAGATACGCAGTATTTT. Protein sequence: CASSPGGWGTDTQYF. This chain connects TRBV5-1 to TRBJ2-3; D may be TRBD2 (6 bases). Germline CDR1 reads SGHRS; CDR2 reads YFSETQ. V lost 4 bases and J lost 1, with 13 bases in between. The CDR3 runs 15 residues.

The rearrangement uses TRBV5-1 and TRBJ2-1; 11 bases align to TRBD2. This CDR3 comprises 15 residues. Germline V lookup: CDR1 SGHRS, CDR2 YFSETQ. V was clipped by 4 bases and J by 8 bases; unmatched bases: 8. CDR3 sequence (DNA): TGCGCCAGCAGCGCGGGGACTAGCGGTGTGGATGAGCAGTTCTTC. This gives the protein CASSAGTSGVDEQFF.

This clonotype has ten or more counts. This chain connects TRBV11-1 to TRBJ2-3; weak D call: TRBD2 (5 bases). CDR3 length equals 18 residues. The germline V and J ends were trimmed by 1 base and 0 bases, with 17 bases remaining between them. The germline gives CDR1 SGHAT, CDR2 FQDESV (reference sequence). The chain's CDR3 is CASSLGGSGYTSTDTQYF. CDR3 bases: TGTGCCAGCAGCTTAGGAGGGAGCGGTTACACTAGCACAGATACGCAGTATTTT.

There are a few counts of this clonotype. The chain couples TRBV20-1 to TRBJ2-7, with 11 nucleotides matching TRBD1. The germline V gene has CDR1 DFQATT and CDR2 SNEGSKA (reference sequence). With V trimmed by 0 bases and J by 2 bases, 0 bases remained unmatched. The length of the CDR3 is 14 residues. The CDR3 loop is CSAREDRGPYEQYF. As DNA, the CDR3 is TGCAGTGCTAGAGAGGACAGGGGGCCCTACGAGCAGTACTTC.

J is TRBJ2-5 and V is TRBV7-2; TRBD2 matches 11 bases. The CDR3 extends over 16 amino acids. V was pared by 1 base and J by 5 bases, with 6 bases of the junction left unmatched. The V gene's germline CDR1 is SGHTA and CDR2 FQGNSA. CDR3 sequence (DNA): TGTGCCAGCAGCTTAGGGACTAGCGGGTCCCGGGAGACCCAGTACTTC. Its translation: CASSLGTSGSRETQYF.

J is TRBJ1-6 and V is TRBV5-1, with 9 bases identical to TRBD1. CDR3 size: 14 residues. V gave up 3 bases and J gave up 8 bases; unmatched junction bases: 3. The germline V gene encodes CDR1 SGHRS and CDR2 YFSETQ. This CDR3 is CASSSGTGHSPLHF. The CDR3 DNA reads TGCGCCAGCAGCTCCGGGACAGGGCATTCACCCCTCCACTTT.

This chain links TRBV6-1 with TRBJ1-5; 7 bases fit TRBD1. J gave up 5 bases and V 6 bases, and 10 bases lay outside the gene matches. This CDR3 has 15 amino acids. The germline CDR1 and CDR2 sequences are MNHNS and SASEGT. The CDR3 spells CASSHTGEPYQPQHF. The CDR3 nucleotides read TGTGCCAGCAGCCATACAGGGGAGCCCTATCAGCCCCAGCATTTT.

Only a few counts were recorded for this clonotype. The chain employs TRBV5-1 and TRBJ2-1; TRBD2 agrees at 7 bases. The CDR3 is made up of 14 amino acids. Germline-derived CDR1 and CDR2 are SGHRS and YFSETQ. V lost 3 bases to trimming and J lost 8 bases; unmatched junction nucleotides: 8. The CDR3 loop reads CASSSYSGGDEQFF. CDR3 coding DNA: TGCGCCAGCAGCTCTTATTCTGGGGGGGATGAGCAGTTCTTC.

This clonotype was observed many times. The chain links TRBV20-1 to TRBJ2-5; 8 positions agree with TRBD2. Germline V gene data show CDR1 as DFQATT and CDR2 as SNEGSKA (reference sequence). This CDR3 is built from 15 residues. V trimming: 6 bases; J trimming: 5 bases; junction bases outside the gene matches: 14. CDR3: CSAPSAGGIWETQYF. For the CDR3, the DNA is TGCAGTGCGCCCAGTGCGGGGGGTATTTGGGAGACCCAGTACTTC.

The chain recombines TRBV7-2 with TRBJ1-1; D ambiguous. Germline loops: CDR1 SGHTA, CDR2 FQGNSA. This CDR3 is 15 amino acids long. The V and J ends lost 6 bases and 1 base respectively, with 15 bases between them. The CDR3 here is CASRKRPNSNTEAFF. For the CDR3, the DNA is TGTGCCAGCAGGAAACGGCCCAACTCGAACACTGAAGCTTTCTTT.

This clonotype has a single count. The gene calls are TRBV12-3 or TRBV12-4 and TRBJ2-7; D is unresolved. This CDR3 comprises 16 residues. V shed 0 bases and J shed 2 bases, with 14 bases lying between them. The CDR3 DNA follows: TGTGCCAGCAGTTTAGCGGAGAGTTTCTCCCCCTACGAGCAGTACTTC. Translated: CASSLAESFSPYEQYF.

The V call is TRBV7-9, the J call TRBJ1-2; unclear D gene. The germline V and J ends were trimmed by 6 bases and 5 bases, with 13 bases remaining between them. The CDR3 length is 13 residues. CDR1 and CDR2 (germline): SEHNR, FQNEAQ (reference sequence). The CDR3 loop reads CASRRGELYGYTF. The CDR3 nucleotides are TGTGCCAGCAGACGGGGAGAACTATATGGCTACACCTTC.

The CDR3 DNA reads TGTGCCAGCAGTTTAGGGACAGGGGGTGCTTTCTTT. Protein: CASSLGTGGAFF. The chain links TRBV28 to TRBJ1-1; 11 bases line up with TRBD1. CDR1 and CDR2 from the germline V gene are MDHEN and SYDVKM. This CDR3 contains 12 residues. Trimming cost V 2 bases and J 11 bases; bases outside gene matches: 1.

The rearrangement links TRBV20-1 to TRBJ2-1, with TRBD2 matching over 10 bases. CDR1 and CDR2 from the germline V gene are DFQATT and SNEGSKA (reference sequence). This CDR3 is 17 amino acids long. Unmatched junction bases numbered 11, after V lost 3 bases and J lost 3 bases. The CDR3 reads CSASPSGRGWVYNEQFF. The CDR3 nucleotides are TGCAGTGCTAGTCCTAGCGGGAGAGGTTGGGTCTACAATGAGCAGTTCTTC.

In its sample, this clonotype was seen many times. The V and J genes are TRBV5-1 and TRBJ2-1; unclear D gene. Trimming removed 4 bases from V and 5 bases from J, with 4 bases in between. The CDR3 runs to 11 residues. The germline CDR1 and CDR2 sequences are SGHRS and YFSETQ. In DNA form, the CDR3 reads TGCGCCAGCAGCACCAACAATGAGCAGTTCTTC. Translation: CASSTNNEQFF.

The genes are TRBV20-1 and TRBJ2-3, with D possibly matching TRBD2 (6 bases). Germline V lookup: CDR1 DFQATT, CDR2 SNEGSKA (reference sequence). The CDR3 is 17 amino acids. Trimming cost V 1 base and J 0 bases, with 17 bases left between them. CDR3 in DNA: TGCAGTGCTAGAGCCCCGGGGACTCACTTCAGCACAGATACGCAGTATTTT. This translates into CSARAPGTHFSTDTQYF.

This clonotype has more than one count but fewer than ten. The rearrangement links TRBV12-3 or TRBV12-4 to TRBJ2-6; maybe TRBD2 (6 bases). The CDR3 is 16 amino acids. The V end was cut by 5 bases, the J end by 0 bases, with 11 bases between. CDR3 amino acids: CASSKRRASGANVLTF. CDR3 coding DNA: TGTGCCAGCAGTAAACGGAGGGCCTCTGGGGCCAACGTCCTGACTTTC.

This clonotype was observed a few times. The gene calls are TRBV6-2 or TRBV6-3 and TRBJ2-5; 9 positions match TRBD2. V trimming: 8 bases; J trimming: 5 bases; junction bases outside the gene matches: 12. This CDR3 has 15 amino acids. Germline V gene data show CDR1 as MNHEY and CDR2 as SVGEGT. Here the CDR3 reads CASGSDDSGSETQYF. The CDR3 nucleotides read TGTGCCAGCGGCTCTGATGATAGCGGGAGTGAGACCCAGTACTTC.

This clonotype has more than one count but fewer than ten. CDR3 bases: TGCGCCAGCAGCCTTGCGGGGACCGGGGAGCTGTTTTTT. It is translated as CASSLAGTGELFF. The chain joins TRBV5-1 to TRBJ2-2; D may be TRBD2 (6 bases). Germline V gene lookup returns CDR1 SGHRS and CDR2 YFSETQ. The CDR3 spans 13 residues. V lost 4 bases and J lost 5, with 9 bases in between.

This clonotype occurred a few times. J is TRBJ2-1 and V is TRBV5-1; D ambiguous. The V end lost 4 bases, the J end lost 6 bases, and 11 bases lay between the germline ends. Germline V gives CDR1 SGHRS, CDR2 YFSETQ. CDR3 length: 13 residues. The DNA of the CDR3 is TGCGCCAGCAGCCTTCGTCAGCCCAATGAGCAGTTCTTC. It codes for CASSLRQPNEQFF.

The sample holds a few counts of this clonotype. The DNA of the CDR3 is TGTGCCACCAGCACCTGGGATGCTGGAAACACCATATATTTT. This codes for CATSTWDAGNTIYF. The gene calls are TRBV15 and TRBJ1-3; D call uncertain. Germline CDR1 reads LNHNV; CDR2 reads YYDKDF (reference sequence). The CDR3 covers 14 residues. V was shortened by 4 bases and J by 2 bases, with 9 bases between the two germline ends.

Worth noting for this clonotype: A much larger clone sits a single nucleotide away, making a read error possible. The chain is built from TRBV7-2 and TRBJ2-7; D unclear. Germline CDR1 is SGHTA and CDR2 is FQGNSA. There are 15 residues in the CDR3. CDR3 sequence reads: CASSLGRISSCEQYF. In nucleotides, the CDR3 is TGTGCCAGCAGCTTAGGACGGATAAGCTCCTGCGAGCAGTACTTC.

The CDR3 sequence: CATSQGYEQYF. As DNA, the CDR3 is TGTGCCACATCTCAGGGCTACGAGCAGTACTTC. The chain recombines TRBV25-1 with TRBJ2-7; D perhaps matches TRBD1 (5 bases). The length of the CDR3 is 11 residues. Germline CDR1 is MGHDK and CDR2 is SYGVNS. Trimming stripped 10 bases from V and 3 bases from J, with 10 bases between.

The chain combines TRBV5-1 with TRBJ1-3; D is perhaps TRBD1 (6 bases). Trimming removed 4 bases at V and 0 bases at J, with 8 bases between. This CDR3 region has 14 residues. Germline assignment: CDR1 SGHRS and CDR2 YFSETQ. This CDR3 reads CASSLGHSGNTIYF. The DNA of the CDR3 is TGCGCCAGCAGCCTGGGACACTCTGGAAACACCATATATTTT. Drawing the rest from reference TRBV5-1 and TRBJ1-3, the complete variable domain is KAGVTQTPRYLIKTRGQQVTLSCSPISGHRSVSWYQQTPGQGLQFLFEYFSETQRNKGNFPGRFSGRQFSNSRSEMNVSTLELGDSALYLCASSLGHSGNTIYFGEGSWLTVV.

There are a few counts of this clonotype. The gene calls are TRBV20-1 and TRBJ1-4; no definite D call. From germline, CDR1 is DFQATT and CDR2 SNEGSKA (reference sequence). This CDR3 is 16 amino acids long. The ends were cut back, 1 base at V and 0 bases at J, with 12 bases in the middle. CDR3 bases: TGCAGTGCTAGAGTATCGGACGGGTCAACTAATGAAAAACTGTTTTTT. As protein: CSARVSDGSTNEKLFF.

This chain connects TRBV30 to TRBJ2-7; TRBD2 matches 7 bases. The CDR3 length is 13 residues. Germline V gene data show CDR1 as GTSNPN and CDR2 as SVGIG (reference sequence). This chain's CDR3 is CAAGRGDLYEQYF. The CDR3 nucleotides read TGTGCTGCCGGCCGGGGGGACCTCTACGAGCAGTACTTC. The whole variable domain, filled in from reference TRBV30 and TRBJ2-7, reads SQTIHQWPATLVQPVGSPLSLECTVEGTSNPNLYWYRQAAGRGLQLLFYSVGIGQISSEVPQNLSASRPQDRQFILSSKKLLLSDSGFYLCAAGRGDLYEQYFGPGTRLTVT.

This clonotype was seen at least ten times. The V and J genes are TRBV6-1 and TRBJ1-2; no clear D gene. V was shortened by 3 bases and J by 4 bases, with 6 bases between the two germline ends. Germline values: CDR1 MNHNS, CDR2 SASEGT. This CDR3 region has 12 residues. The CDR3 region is CASSDRIYGYTF. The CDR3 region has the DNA TGTGCCAGCAGTGACAGAATCTATGGCTACACCTTC.